This T cell receptor beta chain emerged from a study of T cells in Graves' hyperthyroidism and ophthalmopathy. The V end was cut by 1 base, the J end by 6 bases, with 9 bases between. The germline V gene has CDR1 MGHRA and CDR2 YSYEKL. This CDR3 comprises 14 residues. Regions amplified from RNA transcripts were the TCR beta CDR3 regions. With the HTBI primer set, the TCR CDR3 went through a first round of RT-PCR. TCRdb reprocessed the multiplex PCR reads via MiXCR and lists one record per CDR3 protein. The repertoire includes approximately 370,000 distinct CDR3 sequences, about 15% of them detected once, and about 30% sits in the top ten. Worth noting for this clonotype: Its antigen is not known.

The study, taken as a whole, reports: Blood also held most thyroid clonotypes expanded beyond 0.001. Onset of ophthalmopathy came a median approximately 6.8 months after the model predicted it.

Used for diagnoses were clinical symptoms, serum thyroxine and TRAb, thyroid ultrasound and orbital computed tomography. This chain uses TRBV4-1 with TRBJ2-2; D may be TRBD1 (5 bases). Sequenced input: blood. This sequence originates from a woman aged 25 to 39 with Graves' hyperthyroidism. The CDR3 spells CASSQATAPGELFF. The CDR3 nucleotides are TGCGCCAGCAGCCAAGCGACAGCCCCCGGGGAGCTGTTTTTT.